These T cell receptor beta chains were read from a single sample in a study of graft-versus-host responses after intestinal transplantation. Clones were read by immunoSEQ multiplex PCR, and TCRdb kept only the in-frame ones, dropping some. The sample contains nearly 95,000 clones, around 93% of which appear only once. These receptors' antigens are unknown. Sequencing was performed on unstimulated CD8+ T cells sorted from spleen or lymph node cells, taken before intestinal transplant. These receptors all come from a human donor who received an intestinal transplant. CDR3s include the opening cysteine and the closing phenylalanine or tryptophan. A D gene is named only where the DNA matches it firmly. Clone size is stated in some rows and not others, as once, few, many or a class when expanded.

few,TRBV6-5,.,TRBJ1-4,CASRRTDSTNEKLFF,TGTGCCAGCAGAAGGACAGACTCAACTAATGAAAAACTGTTTTTT
.,TRBV30,.,TRBJ1-4,CAWSIDSATNEKLFF,TGTGCCTGGAGTATTGACAGTGCAACTAATGAAAAACTGTTTTTT
.,TRBV10-3,TRBD1,TRBJ2-1,CAISERTGNNEQFF,TGTGCCATCAGTGAGAGGACAGGGAACAATGAGCAGTTCTTC
.,TRBV4-1,.,TRBJ1-2,CASSQDGGAGGYGYTF,TGCGCCAGCAGCCAAGATGGGGGGGCGGGGGGTTATGGCTACACCTTC
.,TRBV6-5,TRBD1,TRBJ2-1,CASSQRGTGYNEQFF,TGTGCCAGCAGCCAACGCGGGACAGGGTACAATGAGCAGTTCTTC
.,TRBV9,TRBD1,TRBJ1-2,CASGGTGGAYGYTF,TGTGCCAGCGGGGGGACAGGGGGCGCCTATGGCTACACCTTC
once,TRBV7-8,TRBD1,TRBJ1-2,CASSTSDRVGYGYTF,TGTGCCAGCAGCACCTCGGACAGGGTCGGCTATGGCTACACCTTC
.,TRBV5-4,TRBD2,TRBJ2-1,CASSNGLAGAAAEQFF,TGTGCCAGCAGCAACGGACTAGCGGGGGCCGCGGCTGAGCAGTTCTTC
.,TRBV29-1,.,TRBJ2-5,CSVGLIPGLVGETQYF,TGCAGCGTTGGTTTGATCCCGGGACTGGTGGGGGAGACCCAGTACTTC
.,TRBV30,.,TRBJ2-2,CAWSVTSPGELFF,TGTGCCTGGAGTGTAACTAGCCCCGGGGAGCTGTTTTTT
.,TRBV27,.,TRBJ1-2,CASSLSPQGWGYTF,TGTGCCAGCAGTTTATCCCCGCAGGGGTGGGGCTACACCTTC
.,TRBV27,TRBD1,TRBJ1-6,CASSLLGTGDGNSPLHF,TGTGCCAGCAGTTTATTGGGGACAGGGGATGGTAATTCACCCCTCCACTTT
.,TRBV7-9,.,TRBJ2-7,CASSSVSRRGGGRYEQYF,TGTGCCAGCAGCTCCGTTAGTAGGAGAGGGGGGGGCCGCTACGAGCAGTACTTC
.,TRBV27,.,TRBJ1-1,CASSLSRRALNTEAFF,TGTGCCAGCAGTTTATCTCGGAGGGCTCTGAACACTGAAGCTTTCTTT
.,TRBV30,TRBD1,TRBJ2-1,CAWNPGGSYNEQFF,TGTGCCTGGAACCCAGGGGGTAGTTACAATGAGCAGTTCTTC
.,TRBV28,.,TRBJ2-3,CASSTGTAYHTDTQYF,TGTGCCAGCAGTACAGGGACGGCTTACCACACAGATACGCAGTATTTT
once,TRBV4-3,.,TRBJ1-2,CASSQDSGGYGCTF,TGCGCCAGCAGCCAAGATAGCGGGGGGTATGGCTGCACCTTC
.,TRBV6-5,.,TRBJ2-3,CASSRGGDTNTQYF,TGTGCCAGCAGTAGAGGGGGAGACACCAATACGCAGTATTTT